The TCR beta chain described here comes from a study of beta chain features in type 1 diabetes. General study findings and limits: Shorter TCRB CDR3s, moderately but significantly so, were found in Type 1 diabetes patients in all four CD4+ subsets.

As every portion of the isolated RNA was reverse transcribed, the sequencing read expressed TCRB transcripts. Assay: immunoSEQ multiplex PCR; the TCRdb copy retains only in-frame clones and omits some. Among 230,000 or so clones listed, 15% to 20% were seen once. There are a few counts of this clone. Its antigen is currently unknown. The receptor's source is a man aged 30 to 45 with type 1 diabetes. Sequencing was done on a sample of naive CD4+ T cells from blood.

The CDR3 spells CASSGHTGTGNEQFF. The CDR3, as DNA: TGTGCCAGCAGCGGGCACACCGGGACAGGTAATGAGCAGTTCTTC. This chain connects TRBV7-2 to TRBJ2-1, with TRBD1 matching over 8 bases. The CDR3 has 15 residues. Germline V lookup: CDR1 SGHTA, CDR2 FQGNSA. With V trimmed by 5 bases and J by 7 bases, 10 bases remained unmatched.